This TCR beta chain is drawn from a study of beta chain features in type 1 diabetes. The study's findings and limits: HLA influence on TCRB rearrangement stayed unresolved here. Comparison showed that naive, central memory and Treg TCRB repertoires appeared more similar among patients than among healthy donors. Patients and controls would share equally any PCR tilt toward shorter templates.

This clone has a handful of counts. The antigen is unknown. Sequenced material consisted of expressed TCRB transcripts (all of the isolated RNA was reverse transcribed). Regulatory, naive and central memory T cell samples averaged around 3.6 million reads. Here immunoSEQ multiplex PCR was the method, and the copy in TCRdb shows in-frame clones only, minus some. The data show 450,000 or so clones, 9.5% to 12% seen once. This sequence originates from a woman under 30 in good health. The material sequenced was naive CD4+ T cells from blood.

The CDR3 reads CASRTMAQYF. CDR3 coding DNA: TGTGCCAGCAGGACCATGGCCCAGTACTTC. V usage is TRBV2 and J usage is TRBJ2-5; the D is unclear. There are 10 residues in the CDR3. Germline values: CDR1 SNHLY, CDR2 FYNNEI. Deletions cut 6 bases from V and 9 bases from J, with 8 bases between.